This T cell receptor (beta chain) was sequenced for a study of T cells in Graves' hyperthyroidism and ophthalmopathy. The table lists this clonotype with many counts. RNA transcripts served as the template for amplifying TCR beta CDR3 regions. Researchers ran a first-round RT-PCR on the TCR CDR3 using the HTBI primer set. A single record per CDR3 protein comes from TCRdb applying MiXCR to the multiplex PCR reads. This table holds some 770,000 distinct CDR3 sequences, about a sixth found once. The CDR3 sequence is 15 residues long. V was clipped by 6 bases and J by 5 bases; unmatched bases: 6. Germline V gene lookup returns CDR1 ENHRY and CDR2 SYGVKD.

The specimen was blood. This chain uses TRBV10-3 with TRBJ2-7; 14 nucleotides agree with TRBD2. This TCR was sampled from a man aged 18 to 35 with Graves' hyperthyroidism. CDR3 nucleotides: TGTGCCATCAGGAATCCGGGACTAGCGGGAGACGAGCAGTACTTC. The encoded protein is CAIRNPGLAGDEQYF.